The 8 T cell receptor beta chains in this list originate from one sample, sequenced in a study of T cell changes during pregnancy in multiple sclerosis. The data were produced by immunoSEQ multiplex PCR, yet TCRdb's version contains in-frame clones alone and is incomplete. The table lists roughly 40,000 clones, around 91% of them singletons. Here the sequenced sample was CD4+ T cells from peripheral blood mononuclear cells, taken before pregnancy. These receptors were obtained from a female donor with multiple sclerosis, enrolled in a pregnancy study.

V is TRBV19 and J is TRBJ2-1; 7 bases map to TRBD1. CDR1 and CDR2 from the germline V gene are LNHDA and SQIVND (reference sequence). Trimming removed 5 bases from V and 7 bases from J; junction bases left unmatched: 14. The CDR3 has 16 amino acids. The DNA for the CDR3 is TGTGCCAGTAGTCCTAGACCCGGGACAGCTCGAAATGAGCAGTTCTTC. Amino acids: CASSPRPGTARNEQFF.

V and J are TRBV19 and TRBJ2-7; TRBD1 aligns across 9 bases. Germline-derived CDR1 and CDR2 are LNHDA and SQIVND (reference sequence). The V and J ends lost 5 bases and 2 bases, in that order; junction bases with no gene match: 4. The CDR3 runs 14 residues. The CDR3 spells CASSSGTGTYEQYF. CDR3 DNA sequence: TGTGCCAGTAGTTCCGGGACAGGGACCTACGAGCAGTACTTC.

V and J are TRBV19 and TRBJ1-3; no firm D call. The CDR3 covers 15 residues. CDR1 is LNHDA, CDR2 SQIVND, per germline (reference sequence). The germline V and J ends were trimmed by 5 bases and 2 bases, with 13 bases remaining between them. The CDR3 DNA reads TGTGCCAGTAGTCGCCTAGAACCGACTGGAAACACCATATATTTT. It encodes CASSRLEPTGNTIYF.

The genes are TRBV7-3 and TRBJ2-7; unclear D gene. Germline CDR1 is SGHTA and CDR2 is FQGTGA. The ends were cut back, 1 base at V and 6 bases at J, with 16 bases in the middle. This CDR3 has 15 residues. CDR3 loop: CASSLNGGLLGEQYF. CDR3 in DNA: TGTGCCAGCAGCTTAAATGGCGGCCTCCTCGGCGAGCAGTACTTC.

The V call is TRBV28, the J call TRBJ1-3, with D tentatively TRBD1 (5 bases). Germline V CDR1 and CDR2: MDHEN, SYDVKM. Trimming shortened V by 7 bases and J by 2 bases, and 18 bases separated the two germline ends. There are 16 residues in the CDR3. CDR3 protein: CASMVGGFSAGNTIYF. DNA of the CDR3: TGTGCCAGCATGGTCGGGGGATTCAGCGCTGGAAACACCATATATTTT.

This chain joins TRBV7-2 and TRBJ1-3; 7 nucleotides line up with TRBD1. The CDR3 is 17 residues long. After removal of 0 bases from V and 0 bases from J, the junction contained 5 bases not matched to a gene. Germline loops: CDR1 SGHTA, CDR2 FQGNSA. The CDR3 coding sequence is TGTGCCAGCAGCTTAGCCGGGACAGTGCCCTCTGGAAACACCATATATTTT. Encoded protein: CASSLAGTVPSGNTIYF.

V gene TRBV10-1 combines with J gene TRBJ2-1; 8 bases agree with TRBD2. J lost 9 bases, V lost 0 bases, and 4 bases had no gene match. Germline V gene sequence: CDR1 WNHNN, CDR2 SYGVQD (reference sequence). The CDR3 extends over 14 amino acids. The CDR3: CASSESAGAGEQFF. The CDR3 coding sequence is TGCGCCAGCAGTGAGTCAGCGGGAGCGGGTGAGCAGTTCTTC.

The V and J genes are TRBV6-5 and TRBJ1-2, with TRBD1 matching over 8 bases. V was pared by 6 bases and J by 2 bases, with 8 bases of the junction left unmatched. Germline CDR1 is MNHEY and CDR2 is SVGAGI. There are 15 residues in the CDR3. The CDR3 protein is CASSPQGGRNYGYTF. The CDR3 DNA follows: TGTGCCAGCAGCCCACAGGGGGGAAGAAACTATGGCTACACCTTC.